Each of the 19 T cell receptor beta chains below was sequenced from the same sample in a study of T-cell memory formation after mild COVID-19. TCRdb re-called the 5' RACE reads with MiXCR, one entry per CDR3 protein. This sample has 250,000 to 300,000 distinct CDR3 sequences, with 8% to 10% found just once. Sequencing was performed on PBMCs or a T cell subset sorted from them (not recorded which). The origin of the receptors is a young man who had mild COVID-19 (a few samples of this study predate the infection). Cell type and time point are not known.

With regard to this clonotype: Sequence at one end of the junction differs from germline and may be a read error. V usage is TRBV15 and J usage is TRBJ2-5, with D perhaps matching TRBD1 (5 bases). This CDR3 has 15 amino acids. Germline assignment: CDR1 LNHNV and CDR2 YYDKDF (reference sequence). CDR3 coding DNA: TGTGACACCAGCAGAGGCGGTGGGGCCCAAGAGACCCAGTACTTC. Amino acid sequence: CDTSRGGGAQETQYF.

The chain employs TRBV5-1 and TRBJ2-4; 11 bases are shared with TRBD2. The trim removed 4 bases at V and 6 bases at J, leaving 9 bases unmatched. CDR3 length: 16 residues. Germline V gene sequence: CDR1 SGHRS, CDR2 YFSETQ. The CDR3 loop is CASSQVTSGDLNIQYF. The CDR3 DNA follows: TGCGCCAGCAGCCAAGTGACTAGCGGGGACCTAAACATTCAGTACTTC. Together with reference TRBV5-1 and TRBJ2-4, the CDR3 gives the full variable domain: KAGVTQTPRYLIKTRGQQVTLSCSPISGHRSVSWYQQTPGQGLQFLFEYFSETQRNKGNFPGRFSGRQFSNSRSEMNVSTLELGDSALYLCASSQVTSGDLNIQYFGAGTRLSVL.

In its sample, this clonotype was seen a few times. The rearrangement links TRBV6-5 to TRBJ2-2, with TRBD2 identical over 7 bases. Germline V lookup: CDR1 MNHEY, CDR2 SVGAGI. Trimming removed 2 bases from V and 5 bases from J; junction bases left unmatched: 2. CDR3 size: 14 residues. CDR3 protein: CASSYRGGTGELFF. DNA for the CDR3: TGTGCCAGCAGTTACAGGGGAGGGACCGGGGAGCTGTTTTTT.

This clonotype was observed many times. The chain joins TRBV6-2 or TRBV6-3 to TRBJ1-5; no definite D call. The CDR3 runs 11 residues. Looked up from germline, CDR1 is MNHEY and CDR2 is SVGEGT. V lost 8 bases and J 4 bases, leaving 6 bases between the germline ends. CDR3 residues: CASGLNQPQHF. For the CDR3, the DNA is TGTGCCAGCGGTCTGAATCAGCCCCAGCATTTT.

CDR3 amino acids: CASSDAWTQNGNSPLHF. The CDR3 DNA sequence: TGTGCCAGCAGTGACGCTTGGACACAGAATGGGAATTCACCCCTCCACTTT. The V call is TRBV6-2 or TRBV6-3, the J call TRBJ1-6; the D gene is possibly TRBD1 (5 bases). V lost 5 bases and J 7 bases, leaving 21 bases between the germline ends. Germline V lookup: CDR1 MNHEY, CDR2 SVGEGT. The CDR3 has 17 amino acids.

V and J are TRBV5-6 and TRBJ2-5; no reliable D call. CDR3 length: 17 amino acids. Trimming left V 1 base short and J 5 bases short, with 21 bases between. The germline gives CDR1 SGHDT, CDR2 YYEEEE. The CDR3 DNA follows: TGTGCCAGCAGCTTGTCTTTAAGCGTGGGCAGCCGGGAGACCCAGTACTTC. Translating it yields CASSLSLSVGSRETQYF.

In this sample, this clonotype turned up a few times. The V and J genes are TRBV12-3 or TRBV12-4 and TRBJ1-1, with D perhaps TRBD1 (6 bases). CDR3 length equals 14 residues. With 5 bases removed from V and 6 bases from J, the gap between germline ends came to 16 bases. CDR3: CASSLRGAGSEAFF. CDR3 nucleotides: TGTGCCAGCAGTCTCAGGGGAGCGGGATCTGAAGCTTTCTTT.

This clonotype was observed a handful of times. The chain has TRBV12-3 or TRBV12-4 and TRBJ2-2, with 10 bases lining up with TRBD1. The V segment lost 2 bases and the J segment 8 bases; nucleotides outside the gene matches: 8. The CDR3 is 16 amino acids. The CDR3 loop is CASSLPGTGVRGELFF. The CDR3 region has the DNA TGTGCCAGCAGTTTACCCGGGACAGGGGTCCGTGGGGAGCTGTTTTTT.

The CDR3 sequence: CASSSEQFDGYTF. CDR3 nucleotide sequence: TGTGCCAGCAGTTCGGAACAGTTCGATGGCTACACCTTC. The chain uses TRBV27 and TRBJ1-2, with D hard to call. This CDR3 has 13 residues. V lost 4 bases, J lost 6 bases, and 12 bases lay in between. CDR1 is MNHEY and CDR2 is SMNVEV in the germline V gene (reference sequence).

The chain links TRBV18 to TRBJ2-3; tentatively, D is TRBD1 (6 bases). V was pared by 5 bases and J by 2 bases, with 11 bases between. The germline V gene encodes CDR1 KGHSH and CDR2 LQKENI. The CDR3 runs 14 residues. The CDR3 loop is CASSIQGPTDTQYF. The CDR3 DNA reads TGTGCCAGCTCAATACAGGGCCCCACAGATACGCAGTATTTT.

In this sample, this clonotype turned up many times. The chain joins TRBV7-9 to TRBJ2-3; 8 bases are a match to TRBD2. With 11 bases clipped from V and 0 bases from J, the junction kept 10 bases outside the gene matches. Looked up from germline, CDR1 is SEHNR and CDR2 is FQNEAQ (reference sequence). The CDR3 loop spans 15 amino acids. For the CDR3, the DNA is TGTGCCGGAGGGGAGAAGCGGGGGAGCACAGATACGCAGTATTTT. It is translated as CAGGEKRGSTDTQYF.

CDR3 protein: CASSGTGTSSSAETQYF. For the CDR3, the DNA is TGTGCCAGCAGCGGAACCGGGACTAGTTCTTCGGCAGAGACCCAGTACTTC. The chain combines TRBV11-2 with TRBJ2-5; 8 nucleotides align to TRBD2. The CDR3 sequence is 17 residues long. The germline V gene has CDR1 SGHAT and CDR2 FQNNGV. V shed 5 bases and J 4 bases; nucleotides not matched to a gene: 15.

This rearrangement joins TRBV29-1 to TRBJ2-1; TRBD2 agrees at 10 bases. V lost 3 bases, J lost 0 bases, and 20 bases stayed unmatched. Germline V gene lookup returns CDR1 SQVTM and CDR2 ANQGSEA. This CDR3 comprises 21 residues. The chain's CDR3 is CSVDPKPASGGGGSSYNEQFF. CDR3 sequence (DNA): TGCAGCGTTGATCCGAAACCCGCTAGCGGGGGTGGCGGGAGCTCCTACAATGAGCAGTTCTTC.

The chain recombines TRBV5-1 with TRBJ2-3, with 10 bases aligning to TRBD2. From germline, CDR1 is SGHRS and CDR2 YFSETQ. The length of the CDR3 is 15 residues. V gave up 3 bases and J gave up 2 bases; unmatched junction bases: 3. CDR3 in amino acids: CASSSLAGYTDTQYF. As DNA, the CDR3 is TGCGCCAGCAGCTCACTAGCGGGGTACACAGATACGCAGTATTTT.

This chain's CDR3 is CASSISGGRSYNEQFF. CDR3 coding DNA: TGTGCCAGCAGCATTTCCGGGGGCCGCTCCTACAATGAGCAGTTCTTC. The chain uses TRBV11-2 and TRBJ2-1; D may correspond to TRBD1 or TRBD2 (6 bases each). The V and J ends lost 5 bases and 0 bases respectively, with 14 bases between them. Germline lookup yields CDR1 SGHAT and CDR2 FQNNGV. The length of the CDR3 is 16 residues.

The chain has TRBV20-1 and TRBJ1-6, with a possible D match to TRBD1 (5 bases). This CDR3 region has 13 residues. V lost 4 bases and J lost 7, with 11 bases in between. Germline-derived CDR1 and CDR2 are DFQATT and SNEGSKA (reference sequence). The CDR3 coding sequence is TGCAGTGCTATCCGGGACGCAAATTCACCCCTCCACTTT. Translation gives CSAIRDANSPLHF.

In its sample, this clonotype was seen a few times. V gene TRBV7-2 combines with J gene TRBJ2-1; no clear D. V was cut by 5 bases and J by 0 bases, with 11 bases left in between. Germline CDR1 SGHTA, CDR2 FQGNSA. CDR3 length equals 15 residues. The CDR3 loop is CASSPQTSSYNEQFF. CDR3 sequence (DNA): TGTGCCAGCAGCCCCCAGACCAGCTCCTACAATGAGCAGTTCTTC.

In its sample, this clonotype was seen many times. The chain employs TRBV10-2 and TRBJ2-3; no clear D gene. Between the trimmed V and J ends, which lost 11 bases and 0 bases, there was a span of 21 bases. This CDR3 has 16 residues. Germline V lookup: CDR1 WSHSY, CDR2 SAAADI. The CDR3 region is CASRRLAPDSTDTQYF. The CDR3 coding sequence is TGCGCCTCCCGGCGGCTGGCACCAGATAGCACAGATACGCAGTATTTT.

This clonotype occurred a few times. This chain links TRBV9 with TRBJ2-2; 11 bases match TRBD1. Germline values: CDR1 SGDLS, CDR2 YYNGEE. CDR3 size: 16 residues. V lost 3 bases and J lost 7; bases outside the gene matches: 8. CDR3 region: CASSAGTGGTVGELFF. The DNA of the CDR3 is TGTGCCAGCAGCGCCGGGACAGGGGGTACGGTCGGGGAGCTGTTTTTT.